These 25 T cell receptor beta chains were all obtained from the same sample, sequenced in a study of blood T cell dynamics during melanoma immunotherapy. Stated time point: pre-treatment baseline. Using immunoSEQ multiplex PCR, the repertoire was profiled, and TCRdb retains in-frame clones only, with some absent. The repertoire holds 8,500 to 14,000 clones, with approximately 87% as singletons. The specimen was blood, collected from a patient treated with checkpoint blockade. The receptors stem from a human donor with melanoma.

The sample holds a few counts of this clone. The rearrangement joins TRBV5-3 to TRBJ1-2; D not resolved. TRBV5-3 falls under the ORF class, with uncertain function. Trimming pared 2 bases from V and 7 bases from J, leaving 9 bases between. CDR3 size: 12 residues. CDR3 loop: CARSFRCGGYTF. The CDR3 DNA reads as TGTGCCAGAAGCTTCAGGTGCGGTGGCTACACCTTC.

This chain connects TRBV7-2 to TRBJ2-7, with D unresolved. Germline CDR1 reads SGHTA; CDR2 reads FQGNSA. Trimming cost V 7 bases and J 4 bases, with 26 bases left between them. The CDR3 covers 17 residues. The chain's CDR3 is CASTPPPEWRSRYEQYF. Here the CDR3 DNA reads TGTGCCAGCACCCCTCCCCCCGAGTGGAGATCCCGTTACGAGCAGTACTTC.

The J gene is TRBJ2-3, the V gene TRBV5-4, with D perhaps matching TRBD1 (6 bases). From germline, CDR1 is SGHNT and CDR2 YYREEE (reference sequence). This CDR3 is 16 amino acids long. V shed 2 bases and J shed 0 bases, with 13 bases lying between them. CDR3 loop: CASSFMGALSTDTQYF. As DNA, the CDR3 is TGTGCCAGCAGCTTCATGGGGGCGCTGAGCACAGATACGCAGTATTTT.

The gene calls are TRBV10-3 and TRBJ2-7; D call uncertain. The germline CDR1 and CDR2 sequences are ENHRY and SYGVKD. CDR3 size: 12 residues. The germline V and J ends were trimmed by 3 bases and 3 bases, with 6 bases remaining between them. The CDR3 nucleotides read TGTGCCATCAGTGATGAGGACTACGAGCAGTACTTC. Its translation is CAISDEDYEQYF.

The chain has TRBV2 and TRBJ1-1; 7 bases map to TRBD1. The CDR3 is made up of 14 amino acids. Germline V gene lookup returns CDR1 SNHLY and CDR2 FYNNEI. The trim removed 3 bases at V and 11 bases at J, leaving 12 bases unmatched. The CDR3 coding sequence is TGTGCCAGCAGTGATTGGACAGGCGAAGGAACGGCTTTCTTT. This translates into CASSDWTGEGTAFF. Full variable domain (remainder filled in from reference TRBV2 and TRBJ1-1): EPEVTQTPSHQVTQMGQEVILRCVPISNHLYFYWYRQILGQKVEFLVSFYNNEISEKSEIFDDQFSVERPDGSNFTLKIRSTKLEDSAMYFCASSDWTGEGTAFFGQGTRLTVV.

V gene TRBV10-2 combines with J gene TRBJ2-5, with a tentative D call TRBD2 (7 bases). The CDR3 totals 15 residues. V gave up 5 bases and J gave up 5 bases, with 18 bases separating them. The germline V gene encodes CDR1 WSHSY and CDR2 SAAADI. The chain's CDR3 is CASSRGGGQLETQYF. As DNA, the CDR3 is TGCGCCAGCAGTCGAGGGGGGGGGCAGTTGGAGACCCAGTACTTC.

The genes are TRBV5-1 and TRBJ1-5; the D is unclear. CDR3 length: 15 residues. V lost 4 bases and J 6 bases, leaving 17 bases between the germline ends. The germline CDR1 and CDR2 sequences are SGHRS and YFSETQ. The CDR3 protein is CASSPGGGVGQPQHF. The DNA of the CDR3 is TGCGCCAGCAGCCCCGGAGGTGGGGTCGGTCAGCCCCAGCATTTT.

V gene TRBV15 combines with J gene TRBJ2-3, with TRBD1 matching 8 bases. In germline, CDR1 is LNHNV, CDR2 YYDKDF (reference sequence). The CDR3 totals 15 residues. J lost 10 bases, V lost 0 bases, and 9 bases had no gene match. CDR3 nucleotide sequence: TGTGCCACCAGCAGAGAGGACAGGGTGAAGGATCCGCAGTATTTT. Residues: CATSREDRVKDPQYF.

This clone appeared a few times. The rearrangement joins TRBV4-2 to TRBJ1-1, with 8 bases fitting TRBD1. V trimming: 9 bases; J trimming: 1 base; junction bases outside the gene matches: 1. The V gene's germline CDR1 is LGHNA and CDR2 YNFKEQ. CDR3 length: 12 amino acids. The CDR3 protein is CASDRGNTEAFF. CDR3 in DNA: TGTGCCAGTGACAGGGGGAACACTGAAGCTTTCTTT.

CDR3 DNA sequence: TGTGCCACCTCCAATGATAATTCACCCCTCCACTTT. Amino acid sequence: CATSNDNSPLHF. The chain employs TRBV15 and TRBJ1-6; unclear D gene. Trimming stripped 8 bases from V and 5 bases from J, with 7 bases between. CDR3 length: 12 residues. Germline-derived CDR1 and CDR2 are LNHNV and YYDKDF (reference sequence).

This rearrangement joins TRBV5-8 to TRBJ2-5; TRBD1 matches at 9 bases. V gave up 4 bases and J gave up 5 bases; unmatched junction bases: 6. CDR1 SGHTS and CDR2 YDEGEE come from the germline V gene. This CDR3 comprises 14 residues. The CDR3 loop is CASSRRDRAETQYF. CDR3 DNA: TGTGCCAGCAGCCGCCGGGACAGGGCCGAGACCCAGTACTTC. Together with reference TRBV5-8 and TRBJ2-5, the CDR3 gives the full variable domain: EAGVTQSPTHLIKTRGQQATLRCSPISGHTSVYWYQQALGLGLQFLLWYDEGEERNRGNFPPRFSGRQFPNYSSELNVNALELEDSALYLCASSRRDRAETQYFGPGTRLLVL.

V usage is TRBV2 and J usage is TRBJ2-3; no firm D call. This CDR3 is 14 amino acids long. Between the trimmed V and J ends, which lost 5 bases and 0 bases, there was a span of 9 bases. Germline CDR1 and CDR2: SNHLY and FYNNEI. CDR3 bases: TGTGCCAGCAGTTCACAGCCTAGCACAGATACGCAGTATTTT. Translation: CASSSQPSTDTQYF.

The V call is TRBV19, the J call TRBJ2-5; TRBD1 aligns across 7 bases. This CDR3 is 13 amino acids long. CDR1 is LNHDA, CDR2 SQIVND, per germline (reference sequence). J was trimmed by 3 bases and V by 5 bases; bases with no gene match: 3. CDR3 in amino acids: CASSPGTEETQYF. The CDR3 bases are TGTGCCAGTAGTCCCGGGACAGAAGAGACCCAGTACTTC.

In DNA form, the CDR3 reads TGTGCCAGCAGCTTAACTGGGGCTGAGACCCAGTACTTC. It is translated as CASSLTGAETQYF. J is TRBJ2-5 and V is TRBV7-2; TRBD1 might be the D (5 bases). Trimming pared 2 bases from V and 5 bases from J, leaving 9 bases between. The CDR3 length is 13 residues. Germline lookup yields CDR1 SGHTA and CDR2 FQGNSA.

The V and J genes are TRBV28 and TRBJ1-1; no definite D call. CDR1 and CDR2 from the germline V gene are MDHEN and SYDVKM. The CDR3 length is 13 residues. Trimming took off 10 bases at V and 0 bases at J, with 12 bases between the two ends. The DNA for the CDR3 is TGTGCCACCCTCAATTTCCTGAACACTGAAGCTTTCTTT. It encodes CATLNFLNTEAFF.

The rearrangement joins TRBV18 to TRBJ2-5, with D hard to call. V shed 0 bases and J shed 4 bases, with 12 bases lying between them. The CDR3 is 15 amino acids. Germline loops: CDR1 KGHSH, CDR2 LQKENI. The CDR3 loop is CASSPPSTLGETQYF. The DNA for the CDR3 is TGTGCCAGCTCACCACCGTCGACTCTGGGAGAGACCCAGTACTTC.

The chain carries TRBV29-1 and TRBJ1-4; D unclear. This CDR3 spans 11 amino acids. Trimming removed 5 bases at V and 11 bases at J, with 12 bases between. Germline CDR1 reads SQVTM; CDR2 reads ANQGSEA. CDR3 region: CSVPEGGKLFF. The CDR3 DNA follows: TGCAGCGTTCCCGAAGGCGGTAAACTGTTTTTT. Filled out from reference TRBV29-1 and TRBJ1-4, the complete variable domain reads SAVISQKPSRDICQRGTSLTIQCQVDSQVTMMFWYRQQPGQSLTLIATANQGSEATYESGFVIDKFPISRPNLTFSTLTVSNMSPEDSSIYLCSVPEGGKLFFGSGTQLSVL.

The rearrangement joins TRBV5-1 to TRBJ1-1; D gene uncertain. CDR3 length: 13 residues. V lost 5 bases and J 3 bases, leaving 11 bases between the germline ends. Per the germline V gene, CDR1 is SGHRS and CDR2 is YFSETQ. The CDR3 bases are TGCGCCAGCAGTTTCAGGATGGACACTGAAGCTTTCTTT. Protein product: CASSFRMDTEAFF.

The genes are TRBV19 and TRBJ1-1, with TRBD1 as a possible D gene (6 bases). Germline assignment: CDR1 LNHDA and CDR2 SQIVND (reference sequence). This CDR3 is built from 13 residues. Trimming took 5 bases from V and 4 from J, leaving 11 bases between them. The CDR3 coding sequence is TGTGCCAGTAGTTCAGGGGTATCCACTGAAGCTTTCTTT. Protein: CASSSGVSTEAFF.

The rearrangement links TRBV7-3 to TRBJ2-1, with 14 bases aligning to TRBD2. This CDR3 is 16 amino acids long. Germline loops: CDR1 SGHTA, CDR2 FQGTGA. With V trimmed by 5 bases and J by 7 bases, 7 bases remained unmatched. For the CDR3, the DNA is TGTGCCAGCAGCCTAGGGACTAGCGGGAGCTGGAATGAGCAGTTCTTC. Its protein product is CASSLGTSGSWNEQFF.

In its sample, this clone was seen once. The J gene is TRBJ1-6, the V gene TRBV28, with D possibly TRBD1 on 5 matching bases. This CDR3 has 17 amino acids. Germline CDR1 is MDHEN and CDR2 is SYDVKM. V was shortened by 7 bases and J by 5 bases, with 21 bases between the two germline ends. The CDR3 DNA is TGTGCCAGCACCCTACCCCCCGACAGAGGCCATAATTCACCCCTCCACTTT. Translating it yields CASTLPPDRGHNSPLHF. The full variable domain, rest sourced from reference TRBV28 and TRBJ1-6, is DVKVTQSSRYLVKRTGEKVFLECVQDMDHENMFWYRQDPGLGLRLIYFSYDVKMKEKGDIPEGYSVSREKKERFSLILESASTNQTSMYLCASTLPPDRGHNSPLHFGNGTRLTVT.

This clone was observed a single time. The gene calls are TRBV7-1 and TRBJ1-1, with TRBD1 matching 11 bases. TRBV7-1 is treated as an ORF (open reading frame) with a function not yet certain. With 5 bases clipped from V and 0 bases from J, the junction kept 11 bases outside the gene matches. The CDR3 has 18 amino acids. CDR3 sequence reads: CASSQVDRGPLMNTEAFF. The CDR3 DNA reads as TGTGCCAGCAGCCAAGTGGACAGGGGGCCTCTCATGAACACTGAAGCTTTCTTT.

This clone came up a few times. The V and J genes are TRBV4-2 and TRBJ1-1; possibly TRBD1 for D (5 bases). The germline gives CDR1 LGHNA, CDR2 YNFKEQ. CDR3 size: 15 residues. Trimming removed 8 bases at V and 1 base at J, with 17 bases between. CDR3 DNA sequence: TGTGCCAGCCGCTTCCGGCGGGACTCGAACACTGAAGCTTTCTTT. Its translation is CASRFRRDSNTEAFF.

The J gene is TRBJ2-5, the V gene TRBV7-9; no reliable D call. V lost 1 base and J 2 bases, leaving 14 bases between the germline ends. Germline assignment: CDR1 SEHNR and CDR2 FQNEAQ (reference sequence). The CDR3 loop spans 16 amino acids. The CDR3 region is CASSLGRQSLQETQYF. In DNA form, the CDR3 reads TGTGCCAGCAGCTTAGGTCGGCAGAGCTTGCAAGAGACCCAGTACTTC.

The CDR3 here is CASSPRGLDTGELFF. As DNA, the CDR3 is TGTGCCAGCAGCCCCCGGGGGCTGGACACCGGGGAGCTGTTTTTT. The chain combines TRBV7-9 with TRBJ2-2, with D perhaps assigned TRBD1 or TRBD2 (6 bases each). This CDR3 has 15 residues. V was shortened by 5 bases and J by 3 bases, with 13 bases between the two germline ends. CDR1 SEHNR and CDR2 FQNEAQ come from the germline V gene (reference sequence).